These T cell receptor beta chains were read from a single sample in a study of OX40 agonist ivuxolimab in advanced cancers. Assay: immunoSEQ multiplex PCR; the TCRdb copy retains only in-frame clones and omits some. The table lists about 61,000 clones, 75% to 90% of them singletons, with 3% to 4% in the top ten. Material: CD4+ or CD8+ T cells sorted from blood, obtained in a trial of the OX40 agonist ivuxolimab. The receptors come from an adult with an advanced solid tumor such as melanoma, head and neck, liver or kidney cancer. CDR3s include the opening cysteine and the closing phenylalanine or tryptophan. A D gene is named only where the DNA matches it firmly. Expanded clones get a size class; other rows say once, few or many, or leave the size out.

clone_size: -
v_call: TRBV4-2
d_call: -
cdr3_length: 13
j_call: TRBJ2-5
cdr3_nt: TGTGCCAGCAGCAAGGACTACCAAGAGACCCAGTACTTC
cdr3_aa: CASSKDYQETQYF

clone_size: -
v_call: TRBV7-2
d_call: -
cdr3_length: 13
j_call: TRBJ2-4
cdr3_nt: TGTGCCAGCAGCTTAGGACAGGAAAACATTCAGTACTTC
cdr3_aa: CASSLGQENIQYF

clone_size: medium-sized
v_call: TRBV19
d_call: -
cdr3_length: 14
j_call: TRBJ2-7
cdr3_nt: TGTGCCAGTAGTATCGCGGCATCAGCCTACGAGCAGTACTTC
cdr3_aa: CASSIAASAYEQYF

clone_size: -
v_call: TRBV18
d_call: TRBD2
cdr3_length: 17
j_call: TRBJ2-2
cdr3_nt: TGTGCCAGCTCACCGTCTACTAGCGGGGTGAACACCGGGGAGCTGTTTTTT
cdr3_aa: CASSPSTSGVNTGELFF

clone_size: -
v_call: TRBV21-1
d_call: -
cdr3_length: 16
j_call: TRBJ1-4
cdr3_nt: TGTGCCAGCCGCGGGCGTCCTGGGCGGTCAAGGGAAAAACTGTTTTTT
cdr3_aa: CASRGRPGRSREKLFF

clone_size: -
v_call: TRBV7-2
d_call: -
cdr3_length: 11
j_call: TRBJ2-3
cdr3_nt: TGTGCCAGCTCCTCCCGGGATACGCAGTATTTT
cdr3_aa: CASSSRDTQYF

clone_size: once
v_call: TRBV7-2
d_call: -
cdr3_length: 14
j_call: TRBJ1-3
cdr3_nt: TGTGCCAGCAGTCGGGAGGCCCAGGGAAACACCATATATTTT
cdr3_aa: CASSREAQGNTIYF

clone_size: -
v_call: TRBV18
d_call: -
cdr3_length: 13
j_call: TRBJ2-2
cdr3_nt: TGTGCCAGCTCACCCACGGAGACCGGGGAGCTGTTTTTT
cdr3_aa: CASSPTETGELFF

clone_size: -
v_call: TRBV14
d_call: -
cdr3_length: 15
j_call: TRBJ1-1
cdr3_nt: TGTGCCAGCAGCCCCGGGCCCCGTGAGTACACTGAAGCTTTCTTT
cdr3_aa: CASSPGPREYTEAFF

clone_size: -
v_call: TRBV7-3
d_call: TRBD1
cdr3_length: 16
j_call: TRBJ2-2
cdr3_nt: TGTGCCAGCAGCCCCGGACAGGGGCCGTATGCCGGGGAGCTGTTTTTT
cdr3_aa: CASSPGQGPYAGELFF

clone_size: -
v_call: TRBV6-1
d_call: -
cdr3_length: 15
j_call: TRBJ2-2
cdr3_nt: TGTGCCAGCAGCGAGACTGGACAGTTTATCGGGGAGCTGTTTTTT
cdr3_aa: CASSETGQFIGELFF

clone_size: -
v_call: TRBV5-1
d_call: -
cdr3_length: 15
j_call: TRBJ2-7
cdr3_nt: TGCGCCAGCAGCTTGCTAGTTGGGTTACGGGACGAGCAGTACTTC
cdr3_aa: CASSLLVGLRDEQYF

clone_size: -
v_call: TRBV6-4
d_call: TRBD1
cdr3_length: 15
j_call: TRBJ2-5
cdr3_nt: TGTGCCAGCAGCGCGACAGGGGTTAGAGGAGAGACCCAGTACTTC
cdr3_aa: CASSATGVRGETQYF

clone_size: -
v_call: TRBV19
d_call: -
cdr3_length: 17
j_call: TRBJ1-5
cdr3_nt: TGTGCCAGTAGAACCGGGTCGGCGACTTATAGCAATCAGCCCCAGCATTTT
cdr3_aa: CASRTGSATYSNQPQHF

clone_size: -
v_call: TRBV30
d_call: -
cdr3_length: 11
j_call: TRBJ2-5
cdr3_nt: TGTGCCTGGGGACTCCGGGAGACCCAGTACTTC
cdr3_aa: CAWGLRETQYF

clone_size: -
v_call: TRBV28
d_call: -
cdr3_length: 12
j_call: TRBJ2-7
cdr3_nt: TGTGCCAGCAGTGTCCAGGGCTACGAGCAGTACTTC
cdr3_aa: CASSVQGYEQYF

clone_size: -
v_call: TRBV9
d_call: -
cdr3_length: 14
j_call: TRBJ2-3
cdr3_nt: TGTGCCAGCAGTTTTTCGCCAGCGGCAGATACGCAGTATTTT
cdr3_aa: CASSFSPAADTQYF

clone_size: -
v_call: TRBV5-4
d_call: TRBD2
cdr3_length: 14
j_call: TRBJ2-3
cdr3_nt: TGTGCCAGCACCAGCGGGGGGTTCCGGAAGTCGGAGTATTTT
cdr3_aa: CASTSGGFRKSEYF

clone_size: -
v_call: TRBV30
d_call: -
cdr3_length: 14
j_call: TRBJ1-5
cdr3_nt: TGTGCCTGGAGTGTGGGGGCGCGCAATCAGCCCCAGCATTTT
cdr3_aa: CAWSVGARNQPQHF

clone_size: -
v_call: TRBV7-2
d_call: -
cdr3_length: 16
j_call: TRBJ1-4
cdr3_nt: TGTGCCAGCAGCCGGACCACGACAGCAACTAATGAAAAACTGTTTTTT
cdr3_aa: CASSRTTTATNEKLFF